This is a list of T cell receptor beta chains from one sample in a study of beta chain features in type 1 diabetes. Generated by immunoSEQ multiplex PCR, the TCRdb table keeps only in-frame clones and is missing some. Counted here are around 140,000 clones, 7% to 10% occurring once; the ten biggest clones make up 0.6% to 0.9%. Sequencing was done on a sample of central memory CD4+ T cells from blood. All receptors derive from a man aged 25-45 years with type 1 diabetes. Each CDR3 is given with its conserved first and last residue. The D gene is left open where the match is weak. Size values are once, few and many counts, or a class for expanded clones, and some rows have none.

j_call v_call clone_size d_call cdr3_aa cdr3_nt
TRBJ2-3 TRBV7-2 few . CASSLSLTEDTQYF TGTGCCAGCAGCTTATCCCTTACGGAGGATACGCAGTATTTT
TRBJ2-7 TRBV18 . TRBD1 CASSTGQSSYEQYF TGTGCCAGCTCAACGGGACAGTCCTCCTACGAGCAGTACTTC
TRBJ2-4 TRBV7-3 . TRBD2 CASSLRAKGLGGIQYF TGTGCCAGCAGCTTACGGGCAAAGGGACTAGGTGGCATTCAGTACTTC
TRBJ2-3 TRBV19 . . CASSIGGPGVDTQYF TGTGCCAGTAGTATAGGTGGGCCAGGGGTAGATACGCAGTATTTT
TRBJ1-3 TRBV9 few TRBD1 CASSGMTGTNSGNTIYF TGTGCCAGCAGCGGAATGACAGGGACCAACTCTGGAAACACCATATATTTT
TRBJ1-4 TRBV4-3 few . CASSQDIFSPTNEKLFF TGCGCCAGCAGCCAAGATATTTTCAGTCCAACTAATGAAAAACTGTTTTTT
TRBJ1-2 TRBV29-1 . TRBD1 CSVGGQGAYGYTF TGCAGCGTTGGGGGACAGGGAGCCTATGGCTACACCTTC
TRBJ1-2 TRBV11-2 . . CASSLVQGGGYGYTF TGTGCCAGCAGCTTAGTCCAGGGTGGTGGCTATGGCTACACCTTC
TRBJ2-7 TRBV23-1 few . CASSHPHPNEQYF TGCGCCAGCAGTCACCCCCATCCCAACGAGCAGTACTTC
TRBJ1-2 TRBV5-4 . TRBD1 CASSPTGGRYGYTF TGTGCCAGCAGCCCTACAGGGGGGCGGTATGGCTACACCTTC
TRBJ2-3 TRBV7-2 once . CASSLIPSRGDTQYF TGTGCCAGCAGCTTAATCCCCTCACGAGGGGATACGCAGTATTTT
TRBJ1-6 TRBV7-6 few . CASSDGTFSPLHF TGTGCCAGCAGCGACGGGACTTTTTCACCCCTCCACTTT
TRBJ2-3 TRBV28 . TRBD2 CASSPGGADTQYF TGTGCCAGCAGCCCGGGGGGTGCAGATACGCAGTATTTT
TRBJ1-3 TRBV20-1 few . CSAFSGNTIYF TGCAGTGCCTTTTCCGGAAACACCATATATTTT
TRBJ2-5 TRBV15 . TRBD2 CATSDPSGGQETQYF TGTGCCACCAGTGATCCCAGCGGGGGACAAGAGACCCAGTACTTC
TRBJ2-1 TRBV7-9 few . CASRLTTGNEQFF TGTGCCAGCAGATTGACGACTGGGAATGAGCAGTTCTTC
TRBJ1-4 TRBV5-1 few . CASSLGNSPTNEKLFF TGCGCCAGCAGCTTGGGGAACAGTCCAACTAATGAAAAACTGTTTTTT
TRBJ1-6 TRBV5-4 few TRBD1 CASSLAPPGQGYSPLHF TGTGCCAGCAGCTTGGCACCCCCGGGACAGGGGTATTCACCCCTCCACTTT
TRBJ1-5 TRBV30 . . CAWSVRGSQPQHF TGTGCCTGGAGTGTGCGGGGGAGTCAGCCCCAGCATTTT
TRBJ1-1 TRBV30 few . CAWRRGMITEAFF TGTGCCTGGAGGCGGGGGATGATCACTGAAGCTTTCTTT
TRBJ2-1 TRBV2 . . CASSVAQEYNEQFF TGTGCCAGCAGTGTGGCCCAGGAATACAATGAGCAGTTCTTC
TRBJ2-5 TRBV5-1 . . CASSTRGNLAEETQYF TGCGCCAGCAGCACCCGAGGCAATCTAGCAGAAGAGACCCAGTACTTC
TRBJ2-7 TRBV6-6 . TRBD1 CASRYTGGYEQYF TGTGCCAGCAGGTACACAGGGGGCTACGAGCAGTACTTC
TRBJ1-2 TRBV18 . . CASSPPGRTGDGYTF TGTGCCAGCTCACCACCGGGCAGAACCGGGGATGGCTACACCTTC
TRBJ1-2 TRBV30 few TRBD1 CAWEQGAWGGYTF TGTGCCTGGGAACAGGGGGCGTGGGGTGGCTACACCTTC